A single sample gave rise to the 18 T cell receptor beta chains below, sequenced in a study of blood T cells in healthy people across ages. The authors ran a second PCR of 7 to 11 cycles using a sample-barcoded 5' primer and a J-beta primer mix. TCRdb analysed the 5' RACE reads with MiXCR anew, one entry per CDR3 protein. The table has some 1.7 million distinct CDR3 sequences, 28% seen once; the top ten hold 7.7%. Sequenced material: blood. The receptors stem from a woman aged 25 to 39 in good health.

This clonotype occurred a few times. The chain has TRBV5-1 and TRBJ2-3; 12 nucleotides align to TRBD1. The CDR3 is made up of 16 amino acids. V trimming: 3 bases; J trimming: 3 bases; junction bases outside the gene matches: 5. Germline V lookup: CDR1 SGHRS, CDR2 YFSETQ. CDR3 residues: CASSSGDRGRTDTQYF. CDR3 in DNA: TGCGCCAGCAGCTCAGGGGACAGGGGGCGAACAGATACGCAGTATTTT.

This clonotype was recorded many times. The gene calls are TRBV20-1 and TRBJ2-5, with 7 bases aligning to TRBD1. The CDR3 contains 14 residues. The J segment lost 6 bases and the V segment lost 5 bases, leaving 12 bases of the junction unmatched. In germline, CDR1 is DFQATT, CDR2 SNEGSKA (reference sequence). CDR3 DNA: TGCAGTGCTCATACCGGGACAGTCGGGAAGACCCAGTACTTC. Translating it yields CSAHTGTVGKTQYF.

This clonotype showed up just a few times. V usage is TRBV5-1 and J usage is TRBJ2-7; TRBD2 might be the D (5 bases). V was clipped by 5 bases and J by 1 base, with 16 bases between them. From germline, CDR1 is SGHRS and CDR2 YFSETQ. This CDR3 is 15 amino acids long. The CDR3 sequence: CASSPNGVTSYEQYF. The CDR3 bases are TGCGCCAGCAGTCCCAACGGGGTGACATCCTACGAGCAGTACTTC.

This chain uses TRBV10-3 with TRBJ2-3; possible D gene TRBD2, 5 bases. Trimming pared 11 bases from V and 6 bases from J, leaving 24 bases between. The CDR3 totals 15 residues. The germline V gene encodes CDR1 ENHRY and CDR2 SYGVKD. Written as DNA, the CDR3 is TGTGCCGTAGCAGCGGACGGATCCCCTCTGGATACGCAGTATTTT. It encodes CAVAADGSPLDTQYF.

This clonotype was seen only a few times. The chain recombines TRBV5-1 with TRBJ2-5, with 7 nucleotides matching TRBD2. V lost 4 bases, J lost 3 bases, and 12 bases stayed unmatched. The CDR3 extends over 16 amino acids. Germline CDR1 is SGHRS and CDR2 is YFSETQ. CDR3 coding DNA: TGCGCCAGCAGCACACCGTTACTAGCGCCCAAAGAGACCCAGTACTTC. Translation: CASSTPLLAPKETQYF. Supplemented by reference TRBV5-1 and TRBJ2-5, the full variable domain reads KAGVTQTPRYLIKTRGQQVTLSCSPISGHRSVSWYQQTPGQGLQFLFEYFSETQRNKGNFPGRFSGRQFSNSRSEMNVSTLELGDSALYLCASSTPLLAPKETQYFGPGTRLLVL.

Details on this clonotype: Its ends do not fully match the called genes, so a read error is possible. This chain joins TRBV20-1 and TRBJ2-1; weak D call: TRBD1 (6 bases). CDR1 is DFQATT, CDR2 SNEGSKA, per germline (reference sequence). The CDR3 length is 12 residues. The DNA of the CDR3 is TGCAGGGGGACATTCTCCTACAATGGGCAGTTCTTC. Amino acid sequence: CRGTFSYNGQFF.

The chain employs TRBV12-3 or TRBV12-4 and TRBJ2-3; 7 bases line up with TRBD2. The CDR3 runs 14 residues. With 3 bases clipped from V and 5 bases from J, the junction kept 5 bases outside the gene matches. CDR3 DNA sequence: TGTGCCAGCAGTTTGTCTAGCGGAGTAGATACGCAGTATTTT. Translated: CASSLSSGVDTQYF.

This clonotype was seen many times. The chain is built from TRBV5-5 and TRBJ2-1; TRBD1 matches at 8 bases. There are 12 residues in the CDR3. J lost 14 bases, V lost 2 bases, and 6 bases had no gene match. Germline assignment: CDR1 SGHKS and CDR2 YYEKEE (reference sequence). The CDR3 DNA is TGTGCCAGCAGCTTCACAGGGGGAGAAAAGTTCTTC. It specifies CASSFTGGEKFF.

This clonotype has only a few counts. The chain is built from TRBV15 and TRBJ2-5; unclear D gene. Germline V lookup: CDR1 LNHNV, CDR2 YYDKDF (reference sequence). There are 16 residues in the CDR3. V gave up 1 base and J gave up 5 bases, with 17 bases separating them. CDR3 loop: CATSRGQDPIAETQYF. The CDR3 DNA sequence: TGTGCCACCAGCAGAGGCCAGGACCCAATTGCTGAGACCCAGTACTTC.

This chain links TRBV10-3 with TRBJ2-3, with D perhaps given as TRBD1 or TRBD2 (5 bases each). The germline V and J ends were trimmed by 10 bases and 4 bases, with 15 bases remaining between them. This CDR3 has 13 residues. The V gene's germline CDR1 is ENHRY and CDR2 SYGVKD. DNA for the CDR3: TGTGCCAGCAGGGAGTCGGTGGCAGATACGCAGTATTTT. This encodes CASRESVADTQYF.

This clonotype was counted between two and nine times. The chain links TRBV20-1 to TRBJ2-4, with TRBD2 matching over 11 bases. The CDR3 has 14 residues. Trimming removed 5 bases from V and 13 bases from J; junction bases left unmatched: 13. The germline V gene has CDR1 DFQATT and CDR2 SNEGSKA (reference sequence). The CDR3 loop reads CSAGGLAEYNEQYF. The CDR3 region has the DNA TGCAGTGCTGGGGGACTAGCGGAATACAATGAGCAGTACTTC.

V usage is TRBV5-1 and J usage is TRBJ2-1; weak D call: TRBD1 (6 bases). Trimming left V 0 bases short and J 7 bases short, with 14 bases between. The CDR3 consists of 15 residues. Looked up from germline, CDR1 is SGHRS and CDR2 is YFSETQ. This chain's CDR3 is CASSLVGAVGNEQFF. In DNA form, the CDR3 reads TGCGCCAGCAGCTTGGTGGGGGCGGTTGGGAATGAGCAGTTCTTC.

The V call is TRBV12-3 or TRBV12-4, the J call TRBJ2-2, with a weak D call TRBD2 (6 bases). CDR3 length: 13 amino acids. With 10 bases removed from V and 3 bases from J, the gap between germline ends came to 12 bases. CDR3 nucleotide sequence: TGTGCCACCCGGGGAGGCCACACCGGGGAGCTGTTTTTT. Protein product: CATRGGHTGELFF.

The rearrangement uses TRBV7-6 and TRBJ2-1; 10 bases are shared with TRBD2. The germline gives CDR1 SGHVS, CDR2 FNYEAQ. Trimming removed 1 base from V and 4 bases from J; junction bases left unmatched: 4. CDR3 length: 16 residues. CDR3 sequence: CASSLVIAGGYNEQFF. The CDR3 DNA reads as TGTGCCAGCAGCTTAGTTATAGCGGGGGGATACAATGAGCAGTTCTTC.

The chain links TRBV27 to TRBJ1-5; no firm D call. This CDR3 comprises 14 residues. V lost 8 bases, J lost 1 base, and 12 bases lay in between. Germline lookup yields CDR1 MNHEY and CDR2 SMNVEV (reference sequence). The chain's CDR3 is CASRDISSNQPQHF. The CDR3 nucleotides read TGTGCCAGCCGAGATATAAGCAGCAATCAGCCCCAGCATTTT.

The J gene is TRBJ1-5, the V gene TRBV19; tentatively, D is TRBD1 (5 bases). Germline-derived CDR1 and CDR2 are LNHDA and SQIVND (reference sequence). V lost 7 bases to trimming and J lost 5 bases, with 15 bases between them. The CDR3 is 14 residues long. The CDR3 coding sequence is TGTGCCAGTAAGGTTCCGGGGCGCGATCAGCCCCAGCATTTT. This codes for CASKVPGRDQPQHF. Full variable domain (missing parts from reference TRBV19 and TRBJ1-5): DGGITQSPKYLFRKEGQNVTLSCEQNLNHDAMYWYRQDPGQGLRLIYYSQIVNDFQKGDIAEGYSVSREKKESFPLTVTSAQKNPTAFYLCASKVPGRDQPQHFGDGTRLSIL.

The chain is built from TRBV12-5 and TRBJ2-7; D tentatively fits TRBD1 or TRBD2 (5 bases each). The CDR3 covers 15 residues. The germline V and J ends were trimmed by 3 bases and 0 bases, with 12 bases remaining between them. Germline loops: CDR1 LGHNT, CDR2 FRNRAP. CDR3 loop: CASGFTRDRSYEQYF. CDR3 sequence (DNA): TGTGCTAGTGGTTTCACTCGGGACCGCTCCTACGAGCAGTACTTC.

With regard to this clonotype: One junction end disagrees with the germline gene, perhaps due to a read error. V and J are TRBV7-2 and TRBJ2-6; D perhaps matches TRBD1 (5 bases). Germline V gives CDR1 SGHTA, CDR2 FQGNSA. The CDR3 spans 17 residues. CDR3 residues: CASSLIRQVSGANALTF. DNA of the CDR3: TGTGCCAGCAGCTTAATTCGGCAGGTCTCTGGGGCCAACGCCCTGACTTTC.